The following is a T cell receptor beta chain sequence with its context. The antigen is unknown. Germline loops: CDR1 KGHSH, CDR2 LQKENI. The J segment lost 2 bases and the V segment lost 3 bases, leaving 8 bases of the junction unmatched. The CDR3 has 17 residues. These data are taken from a study of T-cell reconstitution after alpha-beta-depleted transplantation in children. Findings and limits, study-wide: Surviving recipient T cells and thymic progenitors produced the high day-60 TCRbeta diversity seen in some patients. Reports say that about two months after transplant, the alpha-beta T cells came out of several hundred graft clones that had expanded. T-cell numbers and diversity, one year after transplant, stemmed largely from T cells that were newly produced.

Unique molecular identifiers were incorporated when the TCRbeta library was constructed. TCRdb passed the PCR reads through MiXCR, listing each CDR3 protein once. The sample contains 330,000 or so distinct CDR3 sequences, approximately 7.3% of which appear only once. The sequence came from a female patient between 2 and 15 years old who had a stem cell transplant for Fanconi anemia, so the T cells may come from the graft donor. The input for sequencing was peripheral blood, taken 360 days after TCRalphabeta/CD19-depleted stem cell transplant. The chain couples TRBV18 to TRBJ2-3; 10 nucleotides match TRBD2. The CDR3 DNA reads TGTGCCAGCTCACCTACTAGCGGGATAGGATTCACAGATACGCAGTATTTT. Translated, it gives CASSPTSGIGFTDTQYF.